The rows below give T cell receptor beta chains drawn from one sample of a study of regulatory T cells in long-lasting Graves disease. Using its own MiXCR run on the multiplex PCR reads, TCRdb lists one record per CDR3 protein. The sample consists of about 430,000 distinct CDR3 sequences, 21% of them appearing once. The material sequenced was peripheral blood mononuclear cells (PBMCs), taken when the disease was refractory, from a patient treated with antithyroid drugs. Receptors were obtained from a female donor with Graves disease. The CDR3 runs from the conserved cysteine through the conserved F or W. A D gene is named only where the DNA matches it firmly. Expanded clones get a size class; other rows say once, few or many, or leave the size out.

j_gene: TRBJ2-2; v_gene: TRBV19; len: 13; d_gene: NA; abundance: NA; CDR3nt: TGTGCCATTAGGACAACGAACACCGGGGAGCTGTTTTTT; CDR3aa: CAIRTTNTGELFF
j_gene: TRBJ1-2; v_gene: TRBV28; len: 16; d_gene: NA; abundance: NA; CDR3nt: TGTGCCAGCAGAAACTGGGGGGGGGCCCCCGAGGGGGGCTACACCTTC; CDR3aa: CASRNWGGAPEGGYTF
j_gene: TRBJ1-2; v_gene: TRBV5-5; len: 11; d_gene: NA; abundance: many; CDR3nt: TGTGCCAGCAGCTCAGGACTAGAAGATACCTTC; CDR3aa: CASSSGLEDTF
j_gene: TRBJ2-2; v_gene: TRBV25-1; len: 15; d_gene: NA; abundance: NA; CDR3nt: TGTGCCAGCAGTGACTCCACTAGTGGGGGCGGGGAGCTGTTTTTT; CDR3aa: CASSDSTSGGGELFF
j_gene: TRBJ1-1; v_gene: TRBV12-3/TRBV12-4; len: 15; d_gene: TRBD1; abundance: many; CDR3nt: TGTGCCAGCAGTTTAGAAGGGACAGGGGGAGGAAAAGCTTTCTTT; CDR3aa: CASSLEGTGGGKAFF
j_gene: TRBJ2-5; v_gene: TRBV3-1; len: 15; d_gene: TRBD2; abundance: many; CDR3nt: TGTGCCAGCACCGGACTAGCGGGGTTACAAGAGACCCAGTACTTC; CDR3aa: CASTGLAGLQETQYF
j_gene: TRBJ1-2; v_gene: TRBV6-4; len: 12; d_gene: NA; abundance: NA; CDR3nt: TGTGCCAGCAGTGAGCTGGACTATGGCTACACCTTC; CDR3aa: CASSELDYGYTF
j_gene: TRBJ2-1; v_gene: TRBV12-3/TRBV12-4; len: 14; d_gene: NA; abundance: NA; CDR3nt: TGTGCCAGCACCCAAGGGACCTCCTACAATGAGCAGTTCTTC; CDR3aa: CASTQGTSYNEQFF
j_gene: TRBJ2-7; v_gene: TRBV29-1; len: 13; d_gene: TRBD2; abundance: many; CDR3nt: TGCAGCGTTGACCAAGGACTAGCGGGCGAGCAGTACTTC; CDR3aa: CSVDQGLAGEQYF
j_gene: TRBJ1-1; v_gene: TRBV12-3/TRBV12-4; len: 14; d_gene: TRBD1; abundance: NA; CDR3nt: TGTGCCAGCAGTTTAGAGGTGACAGGGGCTGAAGCTTTCTTT; CDR3aa: CASSLEVTGAEAFF
j_gene: TRBJ1-2; v_gene: TRBV28; len: 14; d_gene: NA; abundance: many; CDR3nt: TGTGCCAGCAGTACCCTCCCAGGGTTGGCTGGCTACACCTTC; CDR3aa: CASSTLPGLAGYTF
j_gene: TRBJ1-5; v_gene: TRBV9; len: 16; d_gene: NA; abundance: NA; CDR3nt: TGTGCCAGCAGCCCCCGAAGCACCTCTACAGATCAGCCCCAGCATTTT; CDR3aa: CASSPRSTSTDQPQHF
j_gene: TRBJ2-7; v_gene: TRBV20-1; len: 13; d_gene: NA; abundance: many; CDR3nt: TGCAGTGCTAGGCCGACAATTCGATACGAGCAGTACTTC; CDR3aa: CSARPTIRYEQYF
j_gene: TRBJ1-1; v_gene: TRBV3-1; len: 14; d_gene: NA; abundance: few; CDR3nt: TGTGCCAGCAGCCAGGCGGGGTACGGCACTGAAGCTTTCTTT; CDR3aa: CASSQAGYGTEAFF
j_gene: TRBJ2-7; v_gene: TRBV7-9; len: 19; d_gene: TRBD2; abundance: many; CDR3nt: TGTGCCAGCAGCTCCACCGGGACTAGCGGGCATTATGGAACCTACGAGCAGTACTTC; CDR3aa: CASSSTGTSGHYGTYEQYF
j_gene: TRBJ1-4; v_gene: TRBV4-2; len: 14; d_gene: TRBD1; abundance: few; CDR3nt: TGTGCCAGCAGCCCCGGGACAGACAATGAAAAACTGTTTTTT; CDR3aa: CASSPGTDNEKLFF
j_gene: TRBJ1-5; v_gene: TRBV28; len: 14; d_gene: NA; abundance: many; CDR3nt: TGTGCCAGCAGTCCGACGGATTACAATCAGCCCCAGCATTTT; CDR3aa: CASSPTDYNQPQHF
j_gene: TRBJ2-5; v_gene: TRBV28; len: 15; d_gene: TRBD2; abundance: many; CDR3nt: TGTGCCAGCAGTTTACTTGGCGGGAGCAGAGAGACCCAGTACTTC; CDR3aa: CASSLLGGSRETQYF
j_gene: TRBJ1-2; v_gene: TRBV28; len: 14; d_gene: TRBD1; abundance: many; CDR3nt: TGTGCCAGCAGTCAGGGACAGGGGGTTTATGGCTACACCTTC; CDR3aa: CASSQGQGVYGYTF
j_gene: TRBJ2-1; v_gene: TRBV12-3/TRBV12-4; len: 15; d_gene: NA; abundance: NA; CDR3nt: TGTGCCAGCAGCTTAAATCCTAGTTTCAGGGGTGAGCAGTTCTTC; CDR3aa: CASSLNPSFRGEQFF
j_gene: TRBJ1-5; v_gene: TRBV28; len: 15; d_gene: TRBD1; abundance: many; CDR3nt: TGTGCCAGCAAGACAGGGGCGATAGGCAATCAGCCCCAGCATTTT; CDR3aa: CASKTGAIGNQPQHF